Listed here are 2 T cell receptor beta chains from one sample, sequenced in a study of PD-L1 blockade in urothelial cancer. As for time point: pretreatment peripheral blood. TCRdb's copy holds only in-frame clones and misses some; the assay was immunoSEQ multiplex PCR. The sample has 90,000 or so clones, 85% to 90% seen once. Sequenced here: PBMCs, sampled around atezolizumab (anti-PD-L1) treatment. Source of these receptors: a man aged 55 to 70 with urothelial cancer.

This clone was seen once. This rearrangement joins TRBV7-8 to TRBJ1-1; D remains unclear. This CDR3 comprises 14 residues. V lost 7 bases and J lost 0, with 12 bases in between. Germline V CDR1 and CDR2: SGHVS, FQNEAQ. CDR3 nucleotide sequence: TGTGCCAGCACCCCTCTCTCTGTGAACACTGAAGCTTTCTTT. Protein sequence: CASTPLSVNTEAFF.

CDR3 amino acids: CANSDSPFDTQYF. The DNA of the CDR3 is TGTGCCAACTCGGACAGCCCGTTCGATACGCAGTATTTT. This chain connects TRBV6-1 to TRBJ2-3; possible D gene TRBD1, 6 bases. CDR3 length: 13 amino acids. V lost 10 bases to trimming and J lost 6 bases, with 17 bases between them. Germline V gene lookup returns CDR1 MNHNS and CDR2 SASEGT.